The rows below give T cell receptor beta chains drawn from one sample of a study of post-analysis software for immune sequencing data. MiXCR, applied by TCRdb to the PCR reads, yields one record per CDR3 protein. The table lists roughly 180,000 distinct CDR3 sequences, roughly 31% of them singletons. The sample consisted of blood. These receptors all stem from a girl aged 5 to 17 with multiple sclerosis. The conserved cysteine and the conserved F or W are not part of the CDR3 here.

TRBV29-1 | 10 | SVTTGEETQY
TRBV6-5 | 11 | ASKIANSEKLF
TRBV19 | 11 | ASTARAYNEQF
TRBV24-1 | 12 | ATSGSDSYNEQF
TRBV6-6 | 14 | ASSYPQSGTGVEQY
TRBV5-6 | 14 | ASSLGATSSYNEQF
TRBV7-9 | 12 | ASSLGQEHSPLH
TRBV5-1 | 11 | ASSPEVRNEQF
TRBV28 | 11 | ASSPGQGGGYT
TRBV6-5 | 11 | ASSDGTGYGYT
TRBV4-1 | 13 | ASSQDGGRVGGYT
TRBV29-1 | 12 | SVEGLERAGIQY
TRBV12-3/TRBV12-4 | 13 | ASSLKGRSTGELF
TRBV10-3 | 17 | AITREPGGTGSKNTEAF
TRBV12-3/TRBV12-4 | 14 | ASSPRQGQGSQPQH
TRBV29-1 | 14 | SVDEVEVSGANVLT
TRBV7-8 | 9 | ASSFNSPLH
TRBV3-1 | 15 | ASSHQPGLAPYNEQF
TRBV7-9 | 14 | ASGSGYRGRTYERY
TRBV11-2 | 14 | ASSLGDRALHTEAF
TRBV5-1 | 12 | ASTPGGNSYEQY
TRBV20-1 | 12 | SVRTPRVKNIQY
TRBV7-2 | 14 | ASRRGGGASTDTQY
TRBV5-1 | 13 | ASSIPDRVTGELF
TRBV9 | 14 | ASSPWARGTNYGYT